The next 5 T cell receptor beta chains were all read from a single sample in a study of blood T cell repertoires in COVID-19. Sequenced by immunoSEQ multiplex PCR; TCRdb stores in-frame clones only, minus some. The sample contains 260,000 or so clones, 85% of which appear only once. The specimen sequenced was PBMCs or T cells enriched from blood (not recorded which). Receptors were obtained from a woman between 45 and 60 years old who had recovered from COVID-19.

The V gene is TRBV4-1, the J gene TRBJ2-3; TRBD2 aligns across 8 bases. The CDR3 consists of 18 residues. The V gene end was trimmed by 1 base and the J gene end by 2 bases; junction bases not matched to a gene: 11. The germline V gene encodes CDR1 MGHRA and CDR2 YSYEKL. CDR3 amino acids: CASSQALRRGVPTDTQYF. As DNA, the CDR3 is TGCGCCAGCAGCCAAGCCCTCCGGCGGGGGGTTCCCACAGATACGCAGTATTTT.

The rearrangement links TRBV10-2 to TRBJ2-1; TRBD2 agrees at 11 bases. V shed 6 bases, J shed 7 bases, and the junction held 5 bases outside the gene matches. The germline gives CDR1 WSHSY, CDR2 SAAADI. The CDR3 runs 14 residues. As DNA, the CDR3 is TGCGCCAGCAGGCTAGCGGGGGGTCCTAATGAGCAGTTCTTC. As protein: CASRLAGGPNEQFF.

This clone has just a few counts. The genes are TRBV7-2 and TRBJ1-5; D unclear. Germline V lookup: CDR1 SGHTA, CDR2 FQGNSA. V was pared by 2 bases and J by 6 bases, with 8 bases between. The CDR3 loop spans 13 amino acids. The CDR3: CASSLRRSQPQHF. The CDR3 DNA reads TGTGCCAGCAGCTTAAGGCGGAGTCAGCCCCAGCATTTT.

The chain carries TRBV6-2 or TRBV6-3 and TRBJ2-7, with 10 bases fitting TRBD2. V gave up 4 bases and J gave up 3 bases; unmatched junction bases: 3. Germline V lookup: CDR1 MNHEY, CDR2 SVGEGT. This CDR3 contains 14 residues. The CDR3 is CASSWRTSGYEQYF. The CDR3 DNA is TGTGCCAGCAGTTGGCGGACTAGCGGCTACGAGCAGTACTTC.

This rearrangement joins TRBV5-1 to TRBJ2-1, with D perhaps matching TRBD2 (5 bases). Germline V gene data show CDR1 as SGHRS and CDR2 as YFSETQ. The length of the CDR3 is 16 residues. The V gene lost 0 bases and the J gene lost 0 bases, with 10 bases spanning the gap. CDR3: CASSLDPGSSYNEQFF. The DNA for the CDR3 is TGCGCCAGCAGCTTGGACCCGGGAAGCTCCTACAATGAGCAGTTCTTC. Together with reference TRBV5-1 and TRBJ2-1, the CDR3 gives the full variable domain: KAGVTQTPRYLIKTRGQQVTLSCSPISGHRSVSWYQQTPGQGLQFLFEYFSETQRNKGNFPGRFSGRQFSNSRSEMNVSTLELGDSALYLCASSLDPGSSYNEQFFGPGTRLTVL.